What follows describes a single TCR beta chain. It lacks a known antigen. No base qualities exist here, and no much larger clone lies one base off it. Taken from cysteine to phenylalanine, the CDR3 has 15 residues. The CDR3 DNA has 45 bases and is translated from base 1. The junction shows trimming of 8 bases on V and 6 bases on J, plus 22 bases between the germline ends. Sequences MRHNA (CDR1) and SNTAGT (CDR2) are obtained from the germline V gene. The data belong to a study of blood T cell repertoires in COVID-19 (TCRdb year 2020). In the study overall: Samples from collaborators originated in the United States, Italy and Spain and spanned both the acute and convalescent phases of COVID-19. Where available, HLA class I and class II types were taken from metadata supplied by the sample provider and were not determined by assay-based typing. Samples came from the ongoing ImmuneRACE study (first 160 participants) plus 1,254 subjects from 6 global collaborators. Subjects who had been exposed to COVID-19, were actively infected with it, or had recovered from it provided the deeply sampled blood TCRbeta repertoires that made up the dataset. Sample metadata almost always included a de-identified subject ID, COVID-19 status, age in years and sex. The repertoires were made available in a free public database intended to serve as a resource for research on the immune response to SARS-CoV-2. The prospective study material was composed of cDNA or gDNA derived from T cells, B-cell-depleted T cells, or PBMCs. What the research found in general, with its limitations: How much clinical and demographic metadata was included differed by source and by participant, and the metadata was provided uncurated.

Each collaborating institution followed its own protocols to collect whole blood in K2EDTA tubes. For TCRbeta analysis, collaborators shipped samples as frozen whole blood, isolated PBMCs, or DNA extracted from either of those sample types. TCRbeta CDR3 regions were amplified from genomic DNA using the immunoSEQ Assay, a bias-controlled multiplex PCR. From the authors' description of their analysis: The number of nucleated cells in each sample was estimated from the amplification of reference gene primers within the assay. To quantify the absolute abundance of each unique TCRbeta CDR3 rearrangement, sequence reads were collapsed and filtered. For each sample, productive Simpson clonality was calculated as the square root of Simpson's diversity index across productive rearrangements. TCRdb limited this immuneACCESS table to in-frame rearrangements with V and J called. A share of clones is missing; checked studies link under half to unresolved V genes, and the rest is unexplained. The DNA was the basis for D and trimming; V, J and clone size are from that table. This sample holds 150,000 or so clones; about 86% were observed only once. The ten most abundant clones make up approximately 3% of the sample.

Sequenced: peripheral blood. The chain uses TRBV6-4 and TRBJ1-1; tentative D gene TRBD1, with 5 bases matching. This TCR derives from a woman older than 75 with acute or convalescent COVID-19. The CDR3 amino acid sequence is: CASAREGASTSEAFF. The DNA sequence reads TGTGCCAGCGCCAGGGAGGGCGCATCAACTTCTGAAGCTTTCTTT.